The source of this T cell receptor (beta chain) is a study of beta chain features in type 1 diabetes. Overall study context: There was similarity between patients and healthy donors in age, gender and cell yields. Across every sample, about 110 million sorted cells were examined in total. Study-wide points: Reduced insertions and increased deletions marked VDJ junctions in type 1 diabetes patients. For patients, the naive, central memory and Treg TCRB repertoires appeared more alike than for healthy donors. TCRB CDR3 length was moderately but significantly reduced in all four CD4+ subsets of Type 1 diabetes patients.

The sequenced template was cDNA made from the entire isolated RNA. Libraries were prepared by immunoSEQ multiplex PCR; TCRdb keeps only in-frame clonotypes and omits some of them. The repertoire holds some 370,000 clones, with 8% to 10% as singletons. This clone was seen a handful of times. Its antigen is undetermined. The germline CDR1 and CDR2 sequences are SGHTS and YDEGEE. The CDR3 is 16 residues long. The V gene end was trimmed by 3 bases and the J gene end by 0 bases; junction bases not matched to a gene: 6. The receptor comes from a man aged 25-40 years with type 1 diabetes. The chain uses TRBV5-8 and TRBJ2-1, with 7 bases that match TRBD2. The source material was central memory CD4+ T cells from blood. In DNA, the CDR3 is TGTGCCAGCAGCTCGCCTCTAGCGGACTCCTACAATGAGCAGTTCTTC. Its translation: CASSSPLADSYNEQFF.